This TCR beta chain was sequenced for a study of identical twins. Notes on the study in general: Beta clonotypes that were abundant in cord blood contained fewer insertions, a pattern absent from memory repertoires.

From germline, CDR1 is SGHRS and CDR2 YFSETQ. The V end lost 4 bases, the J end lost 0 bases, and 23 bases lay between the germline ends. CDR3 length: 19 amino acids. Turning to this clonotype: Its antigen remains unidentified.

TCRdb fed the 5' RACE reads into MiXCR, producing one record per CDR3 protein. Here the sample spans 300,000 to 400,000 distinct CDR3 sequences, approximately 8.7% being singletons. This TCR derives from a woman between 45 and 65 years old in good health. The chain recombines TRBV5-1 with TRBJ2-1, with no clear D. Sequencing was performed on naive T cells sorted from blood. The CDR3 here is CASSPLGPGGGSSYNEQFF. CDR3 DNA sequence: TGCGCCAGCAGCCCCCTTGGCCCAGGCGGCGGCAGCTCCTACAATGAGCAGTTCTTC.